Below are 3 T cell receptor beta chains sequenced from a single sample in a study of T cells in women clearing cervical HPV infection. Sequencing used immunoSEQ multiplex PCR; TCRdb keeps in-frame clones, though not all of them. The specimen's table records tens of thousands of clones. Sequencing input: blood buffy coat. These receptors all stem from a woman between 18 and 70 years old with a cervical HPV16 infection that either progressed to CIN3+ or cleared (not recorded which).

As to this clone: The read terminates 3 residues before the CDR3 end, so the remaining end is supplied by the germline J gene. V and J are TRBV7-2 and TRBJ1-1, with D tentatively TRBD1 (6 bases). Looked up from germline, CDR1 is SGHTA and CDR2 is FQGNSA. The CDR3 contains 13 residues. The covered CDR3 bases are TGTGCCAGCAGCTTACAACGACAGGCCGAA. This sequence encodes CASSLQRQAE. The CDR3 as a whole reads CASSLQRQAEAFF.

Note on this clone: Sequencing ends 3 residues short of the CDR3 end; the germline J gene provides the rest. The chain couples TRBV11-3 to TRBJ2-5; possible D gene TRBD1, 7 bases. Germline V lookup: CDR1 SGHNT, CDR2 YENEEA. This CDR3 contains 14 residues. With 1 base removed from V and 5 bases from J, the gap between germline ends came to 11 bases. The DNA read from the CDR3 is TGTGCCAGCAGCTTAGCCAGGGGGGCCGAGACC. As protein: CASSLARGAET. The CDR3 in full is CASSLARGAETQYF.

In regard to this clone: Read coverage stops 3 residues before the CDR3 terminus; the germline J gene supplies the remainder. The V and J genes are TRBV2 and TRBJ1-2; 12 nucleotides line up with TRBD1. The V gene's germline CDR1 is SNHLY and CDR2 FYNNEI. The CDR3 has 14 amino acids. Trimming cost V 6 bases and J 6 bases; bases outside gene matches: 5. Partial CDR3 DNA: TGTGCCAGCAGGTTCGGGACAGGGGGCGATGGC. Translating gives CASRFGTGGDG. The entire CDR3 protein reads CASRFGTGGDGYTF.